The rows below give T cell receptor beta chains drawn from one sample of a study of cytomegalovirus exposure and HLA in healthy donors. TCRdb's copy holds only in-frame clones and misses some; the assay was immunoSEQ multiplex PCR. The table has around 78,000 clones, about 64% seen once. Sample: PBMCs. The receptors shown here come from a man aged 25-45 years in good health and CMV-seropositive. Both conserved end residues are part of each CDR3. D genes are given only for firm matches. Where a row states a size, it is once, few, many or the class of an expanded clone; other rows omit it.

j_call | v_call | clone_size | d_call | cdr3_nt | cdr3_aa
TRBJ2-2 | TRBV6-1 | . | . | TGTGCCAGCAGTGAGGGCAGGGTGGCCACCGGGGAGCTGTTTTTT | CASSEGRVATGELFF
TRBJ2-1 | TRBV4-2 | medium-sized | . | TGTGCCAGCAGCCAAGAATGGGCGGGCGGTGAGCAGTTCTTC | CASSQEWAGGEQFF
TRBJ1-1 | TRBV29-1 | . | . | TGCAGCGTTGGGGGACTGAGAAACACTGAAGCTTTCTTT | CSVGGLRNTEAFF
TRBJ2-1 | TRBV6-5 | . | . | TGTGCCAGCAGTTCGACACATTACAATGAGCAGTTCTTC | CASSSTHYNEQFF
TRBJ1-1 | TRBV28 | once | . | TGTGCCAGCAGTCTCCTCGTCTGGACTGGGGGCCCTGAAGCTTTCTTT | CASSLLVWTGGPEAFF
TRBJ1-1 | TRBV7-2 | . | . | TGTGCCAGCAGCCTCATAGAGGTCACTGAAGCTTTCTTT | CASSLIEVTEAFF
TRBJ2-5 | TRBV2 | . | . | TGTGCCAGCAGGGTCGAGGGCATGCAAGAGACCCAGTACTTC | CASRVEGMQETQYF
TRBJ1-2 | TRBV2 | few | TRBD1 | TGTGCCAGCAGAGCCGGGACAGGCCTAGCTAACTATGGCTACACCTTC | CASRAGTGLANYGYTF
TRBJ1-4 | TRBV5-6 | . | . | TGTGCCAGCAGCTTGGAGAGGGGGGGAGTTGAAAAACTGTTTTTT | CASSLERGGVEKLFF
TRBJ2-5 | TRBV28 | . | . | TGTGCCAGCAACCCTCCCGGGGGGCCACAAGAGACCCAGTACTTC | CASNPPGGPQETQYF
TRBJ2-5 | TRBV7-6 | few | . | TGTGCCAGCAGCTTACCGCTTGGGGGCGGAGAGACCCAGTACTTC | CASSLPLGGGETQYF
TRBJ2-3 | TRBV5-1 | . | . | TGCGCCAGCAGCTTGGGGGGCAGGGGCACAGATACGCAGTATTTT | CASSLGGRGTDTQYF
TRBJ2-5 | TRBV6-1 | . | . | TGTGCCAGCAGTATAGACAGGGGAGGGGAGACCCAGTACTTC | CASSIDRGGETQYF
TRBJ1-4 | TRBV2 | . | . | TGTGCCAGCAGTGACGGCGGGGCAAGGTCTAATGAAAAACTGTTTTTT | CASSDGGARSNEKLFF
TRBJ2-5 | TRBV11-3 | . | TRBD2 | TGTGCCAGCAGCCGGAGCGGGAGGGCCGAAGAGACCCAGTACTTC | CASSRSGRAEETQYF
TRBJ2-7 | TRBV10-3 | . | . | TGTGCCATCACCCCCGCTTCTGGGAGCGACGAGCAGTACTTC | CAITPASGSDEQYF
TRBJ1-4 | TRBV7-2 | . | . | TGTGCCAGCAGCGAAGGGAGGGGAGGTGAAAAACTGTTTTTT | CASSEGRGGEKLFF
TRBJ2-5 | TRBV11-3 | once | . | TGTGCCAGCAGCTTCCTTCCGGGGGAGACCCAGTACTTC | CASSFLPGETQYF
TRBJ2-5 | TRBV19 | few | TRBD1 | TGTGCCAGTAGTATAGTGTGGACAGGGGAAGAGACCCAGTACTTC | CASSIVWTGEETQYF
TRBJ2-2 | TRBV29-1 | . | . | TGCAGCGTTGCCAGGGGCCGAACCGGGGAGCTGTTTTTT | CSVARGRTGELFF
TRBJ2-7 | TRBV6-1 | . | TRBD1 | TGTGCCAGCAGTGAGAGGACAGGGGGAGACGAGCAGTACTTC | CASSERTGGDEQYF
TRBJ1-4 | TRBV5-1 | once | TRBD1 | TGCGCCAGCAGTTGGGACAGCAGTGAAAAACTGTTTTTT | CASSWDSSEKLFF
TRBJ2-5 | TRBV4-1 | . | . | TGCGCCAGCAGCCAAGAACCGGGGGAGGAGACCCAGTACTTC | CASSQEPGEETQYF
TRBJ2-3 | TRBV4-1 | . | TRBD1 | TGCGCCAGCAGCCCGACGCCCATGGACAGGGGTGACACAGATACGCAGTATTTT | CASSPTPMDRGDTDTQYF
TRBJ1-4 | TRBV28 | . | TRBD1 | TGTGCCAGCAGTCACCGCCCGGGACAGGTTCTTGAAAAACTGTTTTTT | CASSHRPGQVLEKLFF
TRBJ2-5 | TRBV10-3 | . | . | TGTGCCATCAGTCCCTTAGGCCGGGACAACCAAGAGACCCAGTACTTC | CAISPLGRDNQETQYF
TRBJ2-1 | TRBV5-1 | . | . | TGCGCCAGCAGCCCCGGGACTTACAATGAGCAGTTCTTC | CASSPGTYNEQFF
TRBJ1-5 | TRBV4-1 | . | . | TGCGCCAGCAGCCAACGCCTCCAAGGGCCCTCCGAGGGTTATAGCAATCAGCCCCAGCATTTT | CASSQRLQGPSEGYSNQPQHF
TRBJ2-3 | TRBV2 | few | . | TGTGCCAGCCGGCGGCTCTCAAGCACAGATACGCAGTATTTT | CASRRLSSTDTQYF
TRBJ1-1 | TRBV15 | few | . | TGTGCCACCAGCAGAGATGAGACGGGTGAAGCTTTCTTT | CATSRDETGEAFF
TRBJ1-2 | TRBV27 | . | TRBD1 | TGTGCCAGCAGTTTTTCAGGGGGCGATGGCTACACCTTC | CASSFSGGDGYTF
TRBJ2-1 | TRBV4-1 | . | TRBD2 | TGCGCCAGCAGCCGCCGTAGCGGGACGATATACAATGAGCAGTTCTTC | CASSRRSGTIYNEQFF
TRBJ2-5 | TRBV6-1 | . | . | TGTGCCAGCAGTGATATAGGACATGAACAAGAGACCCAGTACTTC | CASSDIGHEQETQYF
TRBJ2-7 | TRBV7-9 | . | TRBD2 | TGTGCCAGCAGCACGAATAGCGGGCCCTCCTACGAGCAGTACTTC | CASSTNSGPSYEQYF
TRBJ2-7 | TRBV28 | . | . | TGTGCCAGCAGTCCAATGACAGAATCCTACGAGCAGTACTTC | CASSPMTESYEQYF
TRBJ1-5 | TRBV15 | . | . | TGTGCCACCAGTCTAGACGCTTATAGCAATCAGCCCCAGCATTTT | CATSLDAYSNQPQHF
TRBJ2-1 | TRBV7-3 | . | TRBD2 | TGTGCCAGCAGCTTAGTCGGACTAGCGGTTTCCTACAATGAGCAGTTCTTC | CASSLVGLAVSYNEQFF
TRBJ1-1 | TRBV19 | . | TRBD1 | TGTGCCAGTAGTACCCGACAGGGGGCGAGCACTGAAGCTTTCTTT | CASSTRQGASTEAFF
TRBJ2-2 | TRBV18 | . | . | TGTGCCAGCTCACCTCCCTCTCGGACCGGGGAGCTGTTTTTT | CASSPPSRTGELFF
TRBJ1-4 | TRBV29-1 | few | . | TGCAGCGTTTTGCTCGAGGGTGAAAAACTGTTTTTT | CSVLLEGEKLFF
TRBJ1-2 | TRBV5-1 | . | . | TGCGCCAGCAGCTTGGACGGGAGTAGTAACTATGGCTACACCTTC | CASSLDGSSNYGYTF
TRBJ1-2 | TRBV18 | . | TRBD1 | TGTGCCAGCTCTCCGATGACAGGGATTGAAGGCTACACCTTC | CASSPMTGIEGYTF
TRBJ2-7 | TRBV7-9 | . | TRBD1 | TGTGCCAGCAGTTTTAATCCGGACAGGGGGCGTTCCGAGCAGTACTTC | CASSFNPDRGRSEQYF
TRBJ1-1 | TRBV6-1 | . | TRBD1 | TGTGCCAGCAGTGCAGGGGGTTTCACTGAAGCTTTCTTT | CASSAGGFTEAFF
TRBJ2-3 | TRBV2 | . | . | TGTGCCAGCACCGGATGGGGGCGCACAGATACGCAGTATTTT | CASTGWGRTDTQYF